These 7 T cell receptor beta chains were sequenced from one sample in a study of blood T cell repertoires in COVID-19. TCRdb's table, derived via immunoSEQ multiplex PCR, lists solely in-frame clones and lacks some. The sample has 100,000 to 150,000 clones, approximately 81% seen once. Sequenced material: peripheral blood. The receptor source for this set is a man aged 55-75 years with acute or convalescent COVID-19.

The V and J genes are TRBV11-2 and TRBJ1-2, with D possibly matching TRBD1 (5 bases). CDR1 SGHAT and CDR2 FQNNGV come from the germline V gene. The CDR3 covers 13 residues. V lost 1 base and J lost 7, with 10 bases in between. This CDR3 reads CASSLASGLGYTF. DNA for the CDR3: TGTGCCAGCAGCTTAGCATCAGGGCTTGGCTACACCTTC.

The CDR3 reads CSAKGGTGELFF. The CDR3 DNA follows: TGCAGCGCAAAAGGCGGGACCGGGGAGCTGTTTTTT. The chain employs TRBV29-1 and TRBJ2-2; a possible D gene is TRBD2 (5 bases). The CDR3 totals 12 residues. Germline V CDR1 and CDR2: SQVTM, ANQGSEA. V lost 7 bases, J lost 5 bases, and 11 bases lay in between.

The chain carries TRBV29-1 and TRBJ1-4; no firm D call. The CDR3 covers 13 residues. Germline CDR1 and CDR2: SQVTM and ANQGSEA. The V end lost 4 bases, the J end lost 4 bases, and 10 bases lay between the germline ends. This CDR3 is CSVGRVDNEKLFF. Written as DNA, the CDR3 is TGCAGCGTTGGAAGAGTTGATAATGAAAAACTGTTTTTT.

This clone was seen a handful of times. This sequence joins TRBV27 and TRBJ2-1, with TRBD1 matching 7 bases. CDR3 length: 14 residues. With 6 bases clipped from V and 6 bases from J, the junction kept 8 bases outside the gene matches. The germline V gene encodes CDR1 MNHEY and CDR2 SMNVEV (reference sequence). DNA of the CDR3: TGTGCCAGCAGAACGACAGGGTCTTTCAATGAGCAGTTCTTC. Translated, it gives CASRTTGSFNEQFF.

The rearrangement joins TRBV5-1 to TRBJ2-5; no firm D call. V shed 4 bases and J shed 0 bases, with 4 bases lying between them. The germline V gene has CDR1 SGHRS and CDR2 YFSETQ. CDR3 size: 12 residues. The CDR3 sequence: CASSRNQETQYF. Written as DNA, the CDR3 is TGCGCCAGCAGCCGTAACCAAGAGACCCAGTACTTC. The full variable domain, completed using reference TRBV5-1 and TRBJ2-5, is KAGVTQTPRYLIKTRGQQVTLSCSPISGHRSVSWYQQTPGQGLQFLFEYFSETQRNKGNFPGRFSGRQFSNSRSEMNVSTLELGDSALYLCASSRNQETQYFGPGTRLLVL.

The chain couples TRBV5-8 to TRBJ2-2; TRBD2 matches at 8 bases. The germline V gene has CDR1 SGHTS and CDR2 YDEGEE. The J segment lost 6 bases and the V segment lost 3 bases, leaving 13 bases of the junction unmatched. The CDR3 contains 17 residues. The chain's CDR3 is CASSWESGTRGSGELFF. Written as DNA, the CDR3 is TGTGCCAGCAGCTGGGAATCTGGGACTAGAGGTTCCGGGGAGCTGTTTTTT.

The CDR3 protein is CASRLSYTSGYNEQFF. Here the CDR3 DNA reads TGTGCCAGCAGACTCTCTTACACTAGCGGGTACAATGAGCAGTTCTTC. The V call is TRBV5-5, the J call TRBJ2-1; 9 bases align to TRBD2. Per the germline V gene, CDR1 is SGHKS and CDR2 is YYEKEE (reference sequence). The CDR3 runs to 16 residues. V lost 5 bases, J lost 4 bases, and 10 bases stayed unmatched.